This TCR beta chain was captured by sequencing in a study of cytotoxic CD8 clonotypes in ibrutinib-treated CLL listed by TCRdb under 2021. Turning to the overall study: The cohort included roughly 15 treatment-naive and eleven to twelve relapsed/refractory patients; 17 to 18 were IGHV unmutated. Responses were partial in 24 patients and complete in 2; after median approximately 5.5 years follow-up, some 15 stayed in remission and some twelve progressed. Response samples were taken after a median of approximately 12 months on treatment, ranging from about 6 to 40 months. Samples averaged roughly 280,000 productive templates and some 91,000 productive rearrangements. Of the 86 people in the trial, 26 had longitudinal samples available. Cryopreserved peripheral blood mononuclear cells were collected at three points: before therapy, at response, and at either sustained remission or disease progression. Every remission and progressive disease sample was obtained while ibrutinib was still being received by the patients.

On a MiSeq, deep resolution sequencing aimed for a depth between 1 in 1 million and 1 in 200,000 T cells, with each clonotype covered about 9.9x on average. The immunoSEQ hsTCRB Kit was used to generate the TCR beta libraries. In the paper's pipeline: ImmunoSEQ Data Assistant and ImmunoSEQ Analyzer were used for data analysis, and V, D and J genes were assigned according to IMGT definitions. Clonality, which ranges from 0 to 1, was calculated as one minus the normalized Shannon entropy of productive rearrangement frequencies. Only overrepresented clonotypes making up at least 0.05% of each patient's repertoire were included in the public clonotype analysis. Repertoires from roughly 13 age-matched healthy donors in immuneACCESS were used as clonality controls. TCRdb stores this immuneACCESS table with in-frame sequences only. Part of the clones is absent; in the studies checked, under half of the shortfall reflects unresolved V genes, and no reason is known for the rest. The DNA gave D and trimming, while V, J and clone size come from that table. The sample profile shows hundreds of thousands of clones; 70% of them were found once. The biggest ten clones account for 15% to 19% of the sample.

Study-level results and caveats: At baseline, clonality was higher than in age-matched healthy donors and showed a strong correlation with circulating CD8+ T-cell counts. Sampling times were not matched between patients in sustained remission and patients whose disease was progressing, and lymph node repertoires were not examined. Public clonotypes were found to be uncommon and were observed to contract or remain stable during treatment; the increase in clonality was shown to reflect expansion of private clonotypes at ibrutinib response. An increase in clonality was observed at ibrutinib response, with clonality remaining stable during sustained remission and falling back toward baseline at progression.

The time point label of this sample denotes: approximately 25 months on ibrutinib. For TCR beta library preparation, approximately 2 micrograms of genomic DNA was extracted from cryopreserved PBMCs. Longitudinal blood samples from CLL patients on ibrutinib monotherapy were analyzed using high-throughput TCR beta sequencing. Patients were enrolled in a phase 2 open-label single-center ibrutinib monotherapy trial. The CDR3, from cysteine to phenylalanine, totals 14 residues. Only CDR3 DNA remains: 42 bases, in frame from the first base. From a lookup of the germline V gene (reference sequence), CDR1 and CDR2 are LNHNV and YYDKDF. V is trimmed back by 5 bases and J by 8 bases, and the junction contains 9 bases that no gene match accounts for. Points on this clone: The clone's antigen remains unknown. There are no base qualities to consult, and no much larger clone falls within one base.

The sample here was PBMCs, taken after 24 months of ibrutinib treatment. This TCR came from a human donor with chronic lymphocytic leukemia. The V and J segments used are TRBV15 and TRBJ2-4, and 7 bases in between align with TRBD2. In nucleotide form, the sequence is TGTGCCACCAGCGTACCGGGGGGAGAAGACATTCAGTACTTC. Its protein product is CATSVPGGEDIQYF.